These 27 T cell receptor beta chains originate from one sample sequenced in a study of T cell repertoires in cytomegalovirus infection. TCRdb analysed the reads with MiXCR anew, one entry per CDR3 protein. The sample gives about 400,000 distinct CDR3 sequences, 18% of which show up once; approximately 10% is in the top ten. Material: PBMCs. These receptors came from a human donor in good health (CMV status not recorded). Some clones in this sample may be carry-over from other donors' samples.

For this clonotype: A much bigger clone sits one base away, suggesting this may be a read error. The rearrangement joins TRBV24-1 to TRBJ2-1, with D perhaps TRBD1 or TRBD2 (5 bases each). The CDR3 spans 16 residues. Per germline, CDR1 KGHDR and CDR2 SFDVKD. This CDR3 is CATSGLGLRGYNEKFF. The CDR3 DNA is TGTGCCACCAGTGGGTTGGGGCTGAGGGGTTACAATGAGAAGTTCTTC.

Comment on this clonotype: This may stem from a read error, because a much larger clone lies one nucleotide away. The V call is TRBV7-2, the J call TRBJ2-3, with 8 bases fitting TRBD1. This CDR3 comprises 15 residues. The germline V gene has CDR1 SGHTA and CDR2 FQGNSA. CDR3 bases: TGTGTCAGCAGCATTCGGGGACAGGTCACAGATACGCAGTATTTT. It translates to CVSSIRGQVTDTQYF. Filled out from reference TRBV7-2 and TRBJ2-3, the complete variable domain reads GAGVSQSPSNKVTEKGKDVELRCDPISGHTALYWYRQSLGQGLEFLIYFQGNSAPDKSGLPSDRFSAERTGGSVSTLTIQRTQQEDSAVYLCVSSIRGQVTDTQYFGPGTRLTVL.

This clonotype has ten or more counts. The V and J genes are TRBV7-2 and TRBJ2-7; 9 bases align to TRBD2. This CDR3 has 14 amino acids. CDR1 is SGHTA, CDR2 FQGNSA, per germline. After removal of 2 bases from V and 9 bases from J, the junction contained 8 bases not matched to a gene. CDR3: CASSLPAGGESQYF. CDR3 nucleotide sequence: TGTGCCAGCAGCTTACCGGCGGGAGGGGAATCGCAGTACTTC.

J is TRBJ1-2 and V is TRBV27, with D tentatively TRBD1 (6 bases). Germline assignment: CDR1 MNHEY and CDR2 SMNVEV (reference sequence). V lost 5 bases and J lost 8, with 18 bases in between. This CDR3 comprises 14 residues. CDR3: CASSPIATGSGYTF. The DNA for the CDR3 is TGTGCCAGCAGTCCCATAGCCACAGGGAGCGGCTACACCTTC.

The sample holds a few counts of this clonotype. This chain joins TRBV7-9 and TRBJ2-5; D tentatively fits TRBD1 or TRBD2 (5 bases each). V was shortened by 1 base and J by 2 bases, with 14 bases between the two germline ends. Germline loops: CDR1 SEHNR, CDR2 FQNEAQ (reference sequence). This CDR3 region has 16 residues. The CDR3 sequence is CASSLGPQGAQETQYF. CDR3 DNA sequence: TGTGCCAGCAGCTTAGGACCTCAGGGAGCGCAAGAGACCCAGTACTTC.

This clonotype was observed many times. This CDR3 reads CASSLKPSITSGRAGETQYF. Here the CDR3 DNA reads TGTGCCAGCAGCTTAAAGCCCTCCATAACTAGCGGGAGGGCCGGGGAGACCCAGTACTTC. The V and J genes are TRBV7-9 and TRBJ2-5; 13 bases are shared with TRBD2. Germline trimming cut 2 bases from V and 5 bases from J; bases unmatched to any gene: 17. The germline V gene has CDR1 SEHNR and CDR2 FQNEAQ (reference sequence). This CDR3 is built from 20 residues.

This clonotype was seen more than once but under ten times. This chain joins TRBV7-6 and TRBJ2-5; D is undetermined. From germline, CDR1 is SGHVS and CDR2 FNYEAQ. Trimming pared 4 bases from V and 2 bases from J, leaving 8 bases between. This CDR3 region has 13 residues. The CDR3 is CASSWARQETQYF. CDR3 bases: TGTGCCAGCAGCTGGGCACGGCAAGAGACCCAGTACTTC.

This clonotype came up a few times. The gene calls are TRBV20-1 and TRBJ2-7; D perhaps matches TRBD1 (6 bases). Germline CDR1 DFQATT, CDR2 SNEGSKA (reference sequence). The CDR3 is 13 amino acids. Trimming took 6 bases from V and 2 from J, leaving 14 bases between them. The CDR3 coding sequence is TGCAGTGCCAGTTACAGGGCCACCTACGAGCAGTACTTC. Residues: CSASYRATYEQYF.

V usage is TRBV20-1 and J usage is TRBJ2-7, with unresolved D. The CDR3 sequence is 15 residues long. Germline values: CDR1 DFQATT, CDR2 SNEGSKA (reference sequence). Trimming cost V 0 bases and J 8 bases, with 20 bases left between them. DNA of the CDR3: TGCAGTGCTAGAGATAGTGGGTTGTCTGTTGTAAAGCAGTACTTC. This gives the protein CSARDSGLSVVKQYF.

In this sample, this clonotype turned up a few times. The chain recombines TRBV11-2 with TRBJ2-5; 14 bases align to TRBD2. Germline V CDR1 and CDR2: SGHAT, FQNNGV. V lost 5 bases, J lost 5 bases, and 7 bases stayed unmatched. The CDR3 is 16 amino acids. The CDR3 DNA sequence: TGTGCCAGCAGCAGGACTAGCGGGAGGACTCAGGAGACCCAGTACTTC. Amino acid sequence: CASSRTSGRTQETQYF.

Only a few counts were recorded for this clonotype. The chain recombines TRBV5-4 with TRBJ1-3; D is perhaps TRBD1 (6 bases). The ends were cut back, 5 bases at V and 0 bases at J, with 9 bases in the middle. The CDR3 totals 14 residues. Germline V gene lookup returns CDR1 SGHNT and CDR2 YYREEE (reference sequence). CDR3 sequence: CASRKDSSGNTIYF. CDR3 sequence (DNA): TGTGCCAGCAGAAAGGACAGCTCTGGAAACACCATATATTTT.

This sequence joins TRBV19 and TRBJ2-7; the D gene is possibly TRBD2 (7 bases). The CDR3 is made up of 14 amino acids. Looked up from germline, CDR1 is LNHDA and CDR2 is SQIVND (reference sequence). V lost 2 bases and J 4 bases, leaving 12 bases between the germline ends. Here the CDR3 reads CASSIRAGQYEQYF. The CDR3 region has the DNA TGTGCCAGTAGTATACGAGCGGGACAATACGAGCAGTACTTC.

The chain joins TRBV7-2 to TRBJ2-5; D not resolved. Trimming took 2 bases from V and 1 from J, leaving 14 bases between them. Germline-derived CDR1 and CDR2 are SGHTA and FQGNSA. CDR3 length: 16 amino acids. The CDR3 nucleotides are TGTACCAGCAGCTTATTAGGCGGTCTACTCCAAGAGACCCAGTACTTC. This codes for CTSSLLGGLLQETQYF.

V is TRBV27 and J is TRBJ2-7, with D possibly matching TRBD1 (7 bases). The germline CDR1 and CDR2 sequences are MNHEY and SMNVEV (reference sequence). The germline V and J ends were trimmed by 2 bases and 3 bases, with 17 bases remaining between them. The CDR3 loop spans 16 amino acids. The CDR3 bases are TGTGCCAGCAGTTTAAGGTCGTCAGGGGGGAACTACGAGCAGTACTTC. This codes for CASSLRSSGGNYEQYF.

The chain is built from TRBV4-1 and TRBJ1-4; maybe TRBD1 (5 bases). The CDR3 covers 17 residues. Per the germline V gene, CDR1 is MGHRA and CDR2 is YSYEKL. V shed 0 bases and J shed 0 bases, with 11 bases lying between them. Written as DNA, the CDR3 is TGCGCCAGCAGCCAAGATATGACAGCAGCAACTAATGAAAAACTGTTTTTT. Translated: CASSQDMTAATNEKLFF.

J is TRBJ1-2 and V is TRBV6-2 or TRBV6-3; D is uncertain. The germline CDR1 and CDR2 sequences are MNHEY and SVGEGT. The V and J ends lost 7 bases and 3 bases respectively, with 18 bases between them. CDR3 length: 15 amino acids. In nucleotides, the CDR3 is TGTGCCAGCACCACCTCTCGAGGGAAGGACTATGGCTACACCTTC. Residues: CASTTSRGKDYGYTF.

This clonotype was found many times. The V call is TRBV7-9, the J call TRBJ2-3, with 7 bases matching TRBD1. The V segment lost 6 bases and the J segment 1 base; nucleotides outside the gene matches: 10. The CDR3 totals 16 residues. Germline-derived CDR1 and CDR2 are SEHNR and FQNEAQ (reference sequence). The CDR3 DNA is TGTGCCAGCAGTTCCCGAGACAGGGCTCGCACAGATACGCAGTATTTT. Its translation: CASSSRDRARTDTQYF.

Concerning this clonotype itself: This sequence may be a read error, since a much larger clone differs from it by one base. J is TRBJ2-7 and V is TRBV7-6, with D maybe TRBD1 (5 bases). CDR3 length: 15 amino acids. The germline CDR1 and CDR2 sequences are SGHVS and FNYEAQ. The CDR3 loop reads CARSPTALVSDEQYF. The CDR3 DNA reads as TGTGCCAGAAGCCCGACAGCGTTAGTCTCCGACGAGCAGTACTTC.

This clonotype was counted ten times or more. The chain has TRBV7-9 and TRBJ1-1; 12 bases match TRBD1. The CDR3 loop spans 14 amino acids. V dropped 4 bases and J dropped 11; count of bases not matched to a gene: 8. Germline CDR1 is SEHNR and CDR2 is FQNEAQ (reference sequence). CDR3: CASSYGTGGTGAFF. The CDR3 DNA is TGTGCCAGCAGCTACGGGACAGGGGGCACTGGGGCTTTCTTT. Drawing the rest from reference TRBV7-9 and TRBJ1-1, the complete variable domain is DTGVSQNPRHKITKRGQNVTFRCDPISEHNRLYWYRQTLGQGPEFLTYFQNEAQLEKSRLLSDRFSAERPKGSFSTLEIQRTEQGDSAMYLCASSYGTGGTGAFFGQGTRLTVV.

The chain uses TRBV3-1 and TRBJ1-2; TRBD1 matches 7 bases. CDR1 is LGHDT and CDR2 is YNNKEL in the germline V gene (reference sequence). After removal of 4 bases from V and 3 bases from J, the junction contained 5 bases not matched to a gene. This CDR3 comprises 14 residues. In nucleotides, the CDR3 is TGTGCCAGCAGCCTTGATACAGGGGACTATGGCTACACCTTC. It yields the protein CASSLDTGDYGYTF. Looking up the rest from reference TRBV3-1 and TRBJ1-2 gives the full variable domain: DTAVSQTPKYLVTQMGNDKSIKCEQNLGHDTMYWYKQDSKKFLKIMFSYNNKELIINETVPNRFSPKSPDKAHLNLHINSLELGDSAVYFCASSLDTGDYGYTFGSGTRLTVV.

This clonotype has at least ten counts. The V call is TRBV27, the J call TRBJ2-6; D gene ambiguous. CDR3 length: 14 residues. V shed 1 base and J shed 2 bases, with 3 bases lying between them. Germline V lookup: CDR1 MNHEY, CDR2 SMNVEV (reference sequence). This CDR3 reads CASSLFPGANVLTF. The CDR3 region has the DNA TGTGCCAGCAGTTTATTCCCTGGGGCCAACGTCCTGACTTTC.

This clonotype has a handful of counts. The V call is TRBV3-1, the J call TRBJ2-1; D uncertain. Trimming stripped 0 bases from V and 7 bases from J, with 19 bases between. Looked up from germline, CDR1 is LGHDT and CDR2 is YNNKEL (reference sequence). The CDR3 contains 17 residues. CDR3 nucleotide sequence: TGTGCCAGCAGCCAAGATTGGTCGGGTACGATCCTGAATGAGCAGTTCTTC. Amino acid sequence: CASSQDWSGTILNEQFF.

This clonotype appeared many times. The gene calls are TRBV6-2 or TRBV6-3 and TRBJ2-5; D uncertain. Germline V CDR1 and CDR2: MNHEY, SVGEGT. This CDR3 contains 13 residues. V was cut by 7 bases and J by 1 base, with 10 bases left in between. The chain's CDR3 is CASNRIGQETQYF. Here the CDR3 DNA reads TGTGCCAGCAATCGAATCGGCCAAGAGACCCAGTACTTC.

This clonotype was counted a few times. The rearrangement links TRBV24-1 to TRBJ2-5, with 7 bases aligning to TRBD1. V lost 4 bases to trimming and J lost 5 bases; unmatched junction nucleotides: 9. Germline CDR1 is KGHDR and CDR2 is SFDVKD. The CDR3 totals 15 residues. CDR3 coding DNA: TGTGCCACCAGTGACCCTACAGGGGCCGTGGAGACCCAGTACTTC. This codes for CATSDPTGAVETQYF.

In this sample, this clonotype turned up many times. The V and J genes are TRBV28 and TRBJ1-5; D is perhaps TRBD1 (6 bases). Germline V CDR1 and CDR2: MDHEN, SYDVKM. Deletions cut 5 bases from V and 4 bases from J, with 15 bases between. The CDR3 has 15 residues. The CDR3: CASSPDTGSNQPQHF. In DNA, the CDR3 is TGTGCCAGCAGTCCAGACACAGGGTCGAATCAGCCCCAGCATTTT.

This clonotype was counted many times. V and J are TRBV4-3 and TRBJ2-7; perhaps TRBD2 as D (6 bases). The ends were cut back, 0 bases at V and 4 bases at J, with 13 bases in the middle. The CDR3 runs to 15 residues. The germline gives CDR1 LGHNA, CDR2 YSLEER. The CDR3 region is CASSQERGMWYEQYF. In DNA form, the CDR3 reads TGCGCCAGCAGCCAAGAGCGCGGGATGTGGTACGAGCAGTACTTC.

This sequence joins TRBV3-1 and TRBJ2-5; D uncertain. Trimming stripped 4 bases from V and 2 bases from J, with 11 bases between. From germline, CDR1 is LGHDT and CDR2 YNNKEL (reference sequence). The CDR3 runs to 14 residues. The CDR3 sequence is CASSLWSDQETQYF. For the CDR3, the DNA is TGTGCCAGCAGCCTCTGGTCAGATCAAGAGACCCAGTACTTC.